These T cell receptor beta chains were read from a single sample in a study of blood T cell repertoires in COVID-19. Here immunoSEQ multiplex PCR was the method, and the copy in TCRdb shows in-frame clones only, minus some. The table shows some 230,000 clones, with about 80% occurring only once. The sequenced sample consisted of PBMCs or T cells enriched from blood (not recorded which). Receptors originate from a man between 40 and 49 years old who had recovered from COVID-19. Each CDR3 is given with its conserved first and last residue. The order of the fields is V gene, D gene, J gene, CDR3 length, clone size, CDR3 DNA, CDR3 protein. The D gene is left open where the match is weak. Not every row has a clone size; where given, it reads once, few, many or a size class.

V: TRBV6-4
D: TRBD2
J: TRBJ2-3
length: 18
size: -
DNA: TGTGCCAGCAGTGACTCGAGGAGCGGGGGGGCCCGGACAGATACGCAGTATTTT
CDR3: CASSDSRSGGARTDTQYF

V: TRBV18
D: -
J: TRBJ2-4
length: 13
size: -
DNA: TGTGCCAGCTCACCGGGCTTAAAAAACATTCAGTACTTC
CDR3: CASSPGLKNIQYF

V: TRBV7-2
D: -
J: TRBJ2-3
length: 16
size: -
DNA: TGTGCCAGCAGCTTCGCCAGGGTCACTGGCACAGATACGCAGTATTTT
CDR3: CASSFARVTGTDTQYF

V: TRBV4-1
D: -
J: TRBJ2-3
length: 16
size: -
DNA: TGCGCCAGCAGCCAAGATTGGGGGACAAGCACAGATACGCAGTATTTT
CDR3: CASSQDWGTSTDTQYF

V: TRBV7-9
D: -
J: TRBJ1-5
length: 13
size: once
DNA: TGTGCCAGCAGCTTAGCAGGGGGTCAGCCCCAGCATTTT
CDR3: CASSLAGGQPQHF

V: TRBV11-3
D: TRBD1
J: TRBJ2-5
length: 15
size: -
DNA: TGTGCCAGCAGCCATGGGACAGGGCGGTTCGAGACCCAGTACTTC
CDR3: CASSHGTGRFETQYF

V: TRBV28
D: -
J: TRBJ1-2
length: 14
size: -
DNA: TGTGCCAGCAGTCCACGGACAAACTCACATGGCTACACCTTC
CDR3: CASSPRTNSHGYTF

V: TRBV5-1
D: -
J: TRBJ2-6
length: 16
size: -
DNA: TGCGCCAGCAGCTCCCGGCGGAGCTCTGGGGCCAACGTCCTGACTTTC
CDR3: CASSSRRSSGANVLTF

V: TRBV19
D: TRBD2
J: TRBJ2-2
length: 15
size: -
DNA: TGTGCCAGTAGCCAAGCGGGGGGGCGCACCGGGGAGCTGTTTTTT
CDR3: CASSQAGGRTGELFF

V: TRBV5-1
D: -
J: TRBJ2-2
length: 14
size: -
DNA: TGCGCCACTGGGACTGAGGGATCCACCGGGGAGCTGTTTTTT
CDR3: CATGTEGSTGELFF

V: TRBV7-2
D: TRBD2
J: TRBJ2-6
length: 18
size: once
DNA: TGTGCCAGCAGCTTAGCACCAGCGGGAGGGTCTGGGGCCAACGTCCTGACTTTC
CDR3: CASSLAPAGGSGANVLTF

V: TRBV3-1/TRBV3-2
D: TRBD2
J: TRBJ2-7
length: 16
size: -
DNA: TGTGCCAGCAGCCACCCGGGGGGGGGTCTCGGCTACGAGCAGTACTTC
CDR3: CASSHPGGGLGYEQYF

V: TRBV5-1
D: TRBD2
J: TRBJ2-3
length: 14
size: -
DNA: TGCGCCAGCCACCTAGCGGGAGGCACAGATACGCAGTATTTT
CDR3: CASHLAGGTDTQYF

V: TRBV13
D: -
J: TRBJ2-7
length: 16
size: -
DNA: TGTGCCAGCAGCACGAGGGAAAGGGGGTTTCGATACGAGCAGTACTTC
CDR3: CASSTRERGFRYEQYF

V: TRBV5-1
D: TRBD1
J: TRBJ1-4
length: 14
size: -
DNA: TGCGCCAGCAGCTTAGGACAGGGACATGAAAAACTGTTTTTT
CDR3: CASSLGQGHEKLFF

V: TRBV5-1
D: TRBD2
J: TRBJ2-7
length: 13
size: -
DNA: TGCGCCAGCAGCTATGGGACTAGCGACGAGCAGTACTTC
CDR3: CASSYGTSDEQYF

V: TRBV14
D: -
J: TRBJ1-1
length: 12
size: -
DNA: TGTGCCTCGTCTCAGGGGAGCACTGAAGCTTTCTTT
CDR3: CASSQGSTEAFF

V: TRBV7-3
D: TRBD2
J: TRBJ2-5
length: 13
size: -
DNA: TGTGCCAGCAGCCTCGGGGAGGGAGAGACCCAGTACTTC
CDR3: CASSLGEGETQYF

V: TRBV2
D: -
J: TRBJ2-6
length: 14
size: few
DNA: TGTGCCAGTTCAATTTCCTCTGGGGCCAACGTCCTGACTTTC
CDR3: CASSISSGANVLTF

V: TRBV25-1
D: -
J: TRBJ2-2
length: 17
size: -
DNA: TGTGCCAGCAGCGCCTTCGGTGTGAGCCTGAACACCGGGGAGCTGTTTTTT
CDR3: CASSAFGVSLNTGELFF

V: TRBV5-6
D: -
J: TRBJ2-3
length: 19
size: -
DNA: TGTGCCAGCAGCTTGGACTGGGGGTGGAGGGGGCAGGTCGTAGATACGCAGTATTTT
CDR3: CASSLDWGWRGQVVDTQYF

V: TRBV9
D: TRBD2
J: TRBJ2-1
length: 16
size: -
DNA: TGTGCCAGCAGTGGAACTAGCGGGAGGTCCTACAATGAGCAGTTCTTC
CDR3: CASSGTSGRSYNEQFF

V: TRBV18
D: TRBD1
J: TRBJ1-1
length: 13
size: -
DNA: TGTGCCAGCTCCAAGGACAGGCAGGGGGAAGCTTTCTTT
CDR3: CASSKDRQGEAFF

V: TRBV11-3
D: TRBD2
J: TRBJ2-1
length: 15
size: few
DNA: TGTGCCAGCAGCCGCGGGGCGGGAGTGGGGAATGAGCAGTTCTTC
CDR3: CASSRGAGVGNEQFF

V: TRBV10-3
D: -
J: TRBJ1-1
length: 12
size: -
DNA: TGTGCCATCAGTGCCCAGGACACTGAAGCTTTCTTT
CDR3: CAISAQDTEAFF

V: TRBV5-1
D: TRBD2
J: TRBJ2-2
length: 18
size: -
DNA: TGCGCCAGCAGCTTGGCTCAGTTGGCGGGCGGGAGCGGAGGGGAGCTGTTTTTT
CDR3: CASSLAQLAGGSGGELFF

V: TRBV5-1
D: -
J: TRBJ1-3
length: 15
size: -
DNA: TGCGCCAGCAGCTTGGAAGGGAGCTCTGGAAACACCATATATTTT
CDR3: CASSLEGSSGNTIYF

V: TRBV18
D: -
J: TRBJ2-7
length: 14
size: -
DNA: TGTGCCAGCTCACCCCCGGAGGGTCATAGGAGGCAGTACTTC
CDR3: CASSPPEGHRRQYF

V: TRBV5-1
D: TRBD1
J: TRBJ1-4
length: 14
size: -
DNA: TGCGCCAGCAGCTTGGACAGGGGAGGAGAAAAACTGTTTTTT
CDR3: CASSLDRGGEKLFF

V: TRBV28
D: -
J: TRBJ1-2
length: 13
size: -
DNA: TGTGCCAGCAGTGTGACAAAGATCTATGGCTACACCTTC
CDR3: CASSVTKIYGYTF

V: TRBV28
D: -
J: TRBJ1-1
length: 13
size: once
DNA: TGTGCCAGCAGTTTATTTAGCCTCACTGAAGCTTTCTTT
CDR3: CASSLFSLTEAFF

V: TRBV30
D: -
J: TRBJ1-1
length: 12
size: few
DNA: TGTGCCTGGAGTCCTACCCGGACTGAAGCTTTCTTT
CDR3: CAWSPTRTEAFF

V: TRBV5-1
D: -
J: TRBJ1-2
length: 15
size: -
DNA: TGCGCCAGCAGCCTCCACCCGACAGAATACTATGGCTACACCTTC
CDR3: CASSLHPTEYYGYTF

V: TRBV4-2
D: TRBD1
J: TRBJ1-2
length: 15
size: -
DNA: TGTGCCAGCAGCCAAGCGACAGGGTCTGGCTATGGCTACACCTTC
CDR3: CASSQATGSGYGYTF

V: TRBV21-1
D: -
J: TRBJ1-3
length: 17
size: -
DNA: TGTGCCAGCAGCAAAGTCCCCACTCTCACCTCTGGAAACACCATATATTTT
CDR3: CASSKVPTLTSGNTIYF

V: TRBV6-5
D: TRBD1
J: TRBJ2-5
length: 15
size: -
DNA: TGTGCCAGCAGACAGACAGGGGGCGTTGGAGAGACCCAGTACTTC
CDR3: CASRQTGGVGETQYF

V: TRBV7-2
D: TRBD2
J: TRBJ2-3
length: 19
size: -
DNA: TGTGCCAGCAGCTTATTCGGGGCTCGGACTAGCGGGGGAACAGATACGCAGTATTTT
CDR3: CASSLFGARTSGGTDTQYF

V: TRBV5-4
D: -
J: TRBJ2-2
length: 16
size: -
DNA: TGTGCCAGCAGCTTGTTCCCAGGGAAGGGGGCCGGGGAGCTGTTTTTT
CDR3: CASSLFPGKGAGELFF

V: TRBV5-1
D: TRBD2
J: TRBJ2-5
length: 16
size: -
DNA: TGCGCCAGCAGCTTGGCCGGGACTAGCGGGGGGTCGACCCAGTACTTC
CDR3: CASSLAGTSGGSTQYF

V: TRBV5-6
D: TRBD1
J: TRBJ1-2
length: 15
size: -
DNA: TGTGCCAGCAGCTTGGGGGACAGAGTTAACTATGGCTACACCTTC
CDR3: CASSLGDRVNYGYTF

V: TRBV18
D: -
J: TRBJ1-5
length: 13
size: once
DNA: TGTGCCAGCTCCCCGTCGGGGAATCAGCCCCAGCATTTT
CDR3: CASSPSGNQPQHF

V: TRBV28
D: -
J: TRBJ2-2
length: 14
size: -
DNA: TGTGCCAGCAGTTCCATAGAAGACACCGGGGAGCTGTTTTTT
CDR3: CASSSIEDTGELFF

V: TRBV28
D: TRBD1
J: TRBJ1-5
length: 15
size: once
DNA: TGTGCCAGCAGTCCGACAGGGAGATCTGATCAGCCCCAGCATTTT
CDR3: CASSPTGRSDQPQHF

V: TRBV7-3
D: -
J: TRBJ2-1
length: 15
size: -
DNA: TGTGCCAGCAGCTTATCCGGGAATTCCTACAATGAGCAGTTCTTC
CDR3: CASSLSGNSYNEQFF

V: TRBV5-1
D: TRBD1
J: TRBJ1-4
length: 16
size: -
DNA: TGCGCCAGCAGCGCCGGACAGGGGGCGACTAATGAAAAACTGTTTTTT
CDR3: CASSAGQGATNEKLFF

V: TRBV2
D: -
J: TRBJ2-5
length: 14
size: -
DNA: TGTGCCAGCAGAGCAACAGGGTACCAAGAGACCCAGTACTTC
CDR3: CASRATGYQETQYF

V: TRBV5-5
D: -
J: TRBJ1-5
length: 15
size: -
DNA: TGTGCCAGCAGCTCCGCGGACAGATATAATCAGCCCCAGCATTTT
CDR3: CASSSADRYNQPQHF

V: TRBV28
D: -
J: TRBJ1-3
length: 14
size: -
DNA: TGTGCCAGCAGTTTAGTCGCTATGGGAAACACCATATATTTT
CDR3: CASSLVAMGNTIYF